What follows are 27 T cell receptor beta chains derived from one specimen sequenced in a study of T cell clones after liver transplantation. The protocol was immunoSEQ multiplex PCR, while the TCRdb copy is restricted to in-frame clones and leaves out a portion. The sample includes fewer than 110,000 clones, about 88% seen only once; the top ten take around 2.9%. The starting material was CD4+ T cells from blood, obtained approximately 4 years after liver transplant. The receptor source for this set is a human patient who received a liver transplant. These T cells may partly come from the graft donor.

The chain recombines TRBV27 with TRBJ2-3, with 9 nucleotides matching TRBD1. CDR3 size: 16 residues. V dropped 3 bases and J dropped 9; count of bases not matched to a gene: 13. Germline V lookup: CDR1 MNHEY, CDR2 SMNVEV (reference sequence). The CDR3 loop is CASSFRDRAVGVTQYF. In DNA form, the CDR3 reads TGTGCCAGCAGTTTTCGGGACAGGGCCGTCGGAGTAACGCAGTATTTT.

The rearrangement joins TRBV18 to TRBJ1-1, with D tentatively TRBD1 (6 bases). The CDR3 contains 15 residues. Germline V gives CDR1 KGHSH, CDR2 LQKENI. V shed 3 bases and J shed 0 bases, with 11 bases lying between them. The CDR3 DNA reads TGTGCCAGCTCACCTGACCAGGGGCTGAACACTGAAGCTTTCTTT. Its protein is CASSPDQGLNTEAFF.

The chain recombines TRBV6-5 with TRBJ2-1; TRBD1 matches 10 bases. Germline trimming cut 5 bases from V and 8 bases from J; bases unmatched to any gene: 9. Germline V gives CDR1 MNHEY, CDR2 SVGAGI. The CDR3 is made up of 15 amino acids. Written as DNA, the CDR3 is TGTGCCAGCAGTCCTTCGGGACAGGGGTTTTATGAGCAGTTCTTC. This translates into CASSPSGQGFYEQFF.

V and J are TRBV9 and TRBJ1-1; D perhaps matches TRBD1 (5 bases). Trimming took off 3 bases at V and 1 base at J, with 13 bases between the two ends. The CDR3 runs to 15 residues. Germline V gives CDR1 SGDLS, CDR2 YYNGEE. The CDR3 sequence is CASSATGTPNTEAFF. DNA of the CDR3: TGTGCCAGCAGCGCTACCGGGACTCCGAACACTGAAGCTTTCTTT.

CDR3: CASSLGWDRGRYEQYF. CDR3 DNA sequence: TGCGCCAGCAGCTTGGGATGGGACAGGGGGAGGTACGAGCAGTACTTC. This chain uses TRBV5-1 with TRBJ2-5; 11 nucleotides agree with TRBD1. The end of the DNA aligns better with TRBJ2-7, so the J call may be wrong. CDR3 size: 16 residues. Looked up from germline, CDR1 is SGHRS and CDR2 is YFSETQ.

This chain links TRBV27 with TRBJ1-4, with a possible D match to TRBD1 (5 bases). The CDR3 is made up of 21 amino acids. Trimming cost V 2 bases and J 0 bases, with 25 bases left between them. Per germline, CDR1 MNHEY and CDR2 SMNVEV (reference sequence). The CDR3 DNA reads TGTGCCAGCAGTTTAAGTTCTAGCGGGGACCGACTTTGGGCAACTAATGAAAAACTGTTTTTT. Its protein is CASSLSSSGDRLWATNEKLFF.

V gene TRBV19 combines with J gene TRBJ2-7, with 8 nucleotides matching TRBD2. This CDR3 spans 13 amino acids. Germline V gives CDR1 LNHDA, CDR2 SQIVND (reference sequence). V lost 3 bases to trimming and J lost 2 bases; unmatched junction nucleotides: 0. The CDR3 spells CASSIGGAYEQYF. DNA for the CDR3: TGTGCCAGTAGTATCGGGGGGGCCTACGAGCAGTACTTC.

CDR3 DNA sequence: TGTGCCAGCAGCTTAGCAGGCAGCTACACTGAAGCTTTCTTT. Translated: CASSLAGSYTEAFF. The J gene is TRBJ1-1, the V gene TRBV11-2; D remains ambiguous. The CDR3 has 14 amino acids. Trimming took off 1 base at V and 3 bases at J, with 9 bases between the two ends. Per the germline V gene, CDR1 is SGHAT and CDR2 is FQNNGV.

The CDR3 protein is CASRLTGKTDTEAFF. The CDR3 bases are TGCGCCAGCAGACTAACAGGGAAGACGGACACTGAAGCTTTCTTT. The V and J genes are TRBV5-1 and TRBJ1-1, with D perhaps TRBD1 (6 bases). V shed 5 bases and J shed 3 bases, with 17 bases lying between them. Germline CDR1 reads SGHRS; CDR2 reads YFSETQ. This CDR3 region has 15 residues.

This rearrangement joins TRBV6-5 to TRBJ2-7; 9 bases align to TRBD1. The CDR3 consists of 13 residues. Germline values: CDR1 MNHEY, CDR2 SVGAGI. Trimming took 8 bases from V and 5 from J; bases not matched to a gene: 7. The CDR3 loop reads CASGRQGGNEQYF. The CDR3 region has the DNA TGTGCCAGCGGGAGACAGGGGGGTAACGAGCAGTACTTC.

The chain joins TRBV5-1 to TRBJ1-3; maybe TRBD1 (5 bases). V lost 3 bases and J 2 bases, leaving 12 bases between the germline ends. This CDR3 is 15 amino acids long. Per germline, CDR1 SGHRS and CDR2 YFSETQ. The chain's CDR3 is CASSSHGTAGNTIYF. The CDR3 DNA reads TGCGCCAGCAGCTCCCATGGGACGGCTGGAAACACCATATATTTT.

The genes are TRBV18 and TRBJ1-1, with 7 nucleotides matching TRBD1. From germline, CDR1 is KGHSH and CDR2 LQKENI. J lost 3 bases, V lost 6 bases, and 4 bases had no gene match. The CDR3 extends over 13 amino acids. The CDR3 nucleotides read TGTGCCAGCTCTCCCGACAGGGACACTGAAGCTTTCTTT. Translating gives CASSPDRDTEAFF.

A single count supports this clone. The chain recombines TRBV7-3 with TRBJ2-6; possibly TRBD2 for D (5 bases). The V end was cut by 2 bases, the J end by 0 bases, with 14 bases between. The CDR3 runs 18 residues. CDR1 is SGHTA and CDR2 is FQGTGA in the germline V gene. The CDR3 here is CASSLQGSESSGANVLTF. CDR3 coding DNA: TGTGCCAGCAGCTTACAAGGGAGTGAGAGCTCTGGGGCCAACGTCCTGACTTTC.

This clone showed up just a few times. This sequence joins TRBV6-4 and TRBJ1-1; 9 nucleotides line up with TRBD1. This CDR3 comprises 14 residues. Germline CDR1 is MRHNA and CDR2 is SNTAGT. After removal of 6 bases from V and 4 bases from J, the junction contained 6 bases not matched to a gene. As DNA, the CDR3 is TGTGCCAGCAGCCCCGGGACAGGGATCACTGAAGCTTTCTTT. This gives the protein CASSPGTGITEAFF.

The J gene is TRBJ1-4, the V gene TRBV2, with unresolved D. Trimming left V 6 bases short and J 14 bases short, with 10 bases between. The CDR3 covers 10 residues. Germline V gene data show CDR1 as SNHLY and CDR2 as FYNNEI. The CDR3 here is CASSSRRLFF. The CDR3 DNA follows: TGTGCCAGCAGCAGCCGACGGCTGTTTTTT.

This CDR3 reads CASSLAGGAYNEQFF. For the CDR3, the DNA is TGCGCCAGCAGCTTGGCTGGGGGGGCCTACAATGAGCAGTTCTTC. The J gene is TRBJ2-1, the V gene TRBV5-1; 7 bases are a match to TRBD2. CDR1 SGHRS and CDR2 YFSETQ come from the germline V gene. The CDR3 loop spans 15 amino acids. V was pared by 0 bases and J by 2 bases, with 2 bases of the junction left unmatched.

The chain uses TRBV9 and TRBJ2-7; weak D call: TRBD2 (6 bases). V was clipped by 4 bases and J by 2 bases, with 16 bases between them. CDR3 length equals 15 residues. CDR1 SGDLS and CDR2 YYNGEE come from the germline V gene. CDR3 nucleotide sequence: TGTGCCAGCAGCCAGCGGGCGGGGCCGCCCTACGAGCAGTACTTC. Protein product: CASSQRAGPPYEQYF.

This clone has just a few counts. This chain's CDR3 is CASSFVPRSSGYGYTF. CDR3 in DNA: TGTGCCAGCAGTTTTGTCCCAAGGTCTTCGGGATACGGCTACACCTTC. The chain couples TRBV27 to TRBJ1-2; D gene ambiguous. Per the germline V gene, CDR1 is MNHEY and CDR2 is SMNVEV (reference sequence). The CDR3 covers 16 residues. Trimming took 3 bases from V and 8 from J, leaving 22 bases between them.

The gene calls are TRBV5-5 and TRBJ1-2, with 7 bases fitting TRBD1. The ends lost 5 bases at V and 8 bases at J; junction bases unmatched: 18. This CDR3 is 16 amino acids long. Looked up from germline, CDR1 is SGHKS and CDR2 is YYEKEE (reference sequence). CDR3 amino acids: CASSSAGTVGVFGYTF. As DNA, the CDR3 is TGTGCCAGCAGTTCCGCCGGGACAGTTGGTGTTTTCGGCTACACCTTC.

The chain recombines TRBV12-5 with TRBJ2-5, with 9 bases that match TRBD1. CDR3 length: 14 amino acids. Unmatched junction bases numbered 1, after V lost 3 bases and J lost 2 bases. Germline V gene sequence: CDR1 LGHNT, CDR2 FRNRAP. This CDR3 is CASGFGTGQETQYF. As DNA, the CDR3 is TGTGCTAGTGGTTTCGGGACAGGGCAAGAGACCCAGTACTTC.

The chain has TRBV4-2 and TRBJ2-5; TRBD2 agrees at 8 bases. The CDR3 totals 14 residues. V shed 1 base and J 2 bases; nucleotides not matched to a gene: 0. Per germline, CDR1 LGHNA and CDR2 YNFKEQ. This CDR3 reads CASSQASGQETQYF. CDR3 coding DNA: TGTGCCAGCAGCCAAGCTAGCGGGCAAGAGACCCAGTACTTC.

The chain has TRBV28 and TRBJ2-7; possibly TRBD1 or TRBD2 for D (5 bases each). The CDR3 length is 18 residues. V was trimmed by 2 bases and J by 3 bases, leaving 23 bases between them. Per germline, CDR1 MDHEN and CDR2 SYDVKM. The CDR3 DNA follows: TGTGCCAGCAGTTTACCCCAGGGTGGGGTGGTTGGGGGCTACGAGCAGTACTTC. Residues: CASSLPQGGVVGGYEQYF.

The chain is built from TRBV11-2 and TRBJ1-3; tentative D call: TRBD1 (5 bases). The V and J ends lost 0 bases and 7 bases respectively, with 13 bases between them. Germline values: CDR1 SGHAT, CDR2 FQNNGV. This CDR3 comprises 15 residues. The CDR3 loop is CASSLDKGPGNTIYF. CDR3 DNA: TGTGCCAGCAGCTTAGATAAGGGGCCCGGGAACACCATATATTTT.

The CDR3 DNA reads as TGTGCCTGGAGCGGGCGGCAAGAGACCCAGTACTTC. Protein sequence: CAWSGRQETQYF. The genes are TRBV30 and TRBJ2-5; no clear D. The CDR3 runs to 12 residues. Germline CDR1 is GTSNPN and CDR2 is SVGIG (reference sequence). V dropped 3 bases and J dropped 2 bases, with 7 bases sitting between them.

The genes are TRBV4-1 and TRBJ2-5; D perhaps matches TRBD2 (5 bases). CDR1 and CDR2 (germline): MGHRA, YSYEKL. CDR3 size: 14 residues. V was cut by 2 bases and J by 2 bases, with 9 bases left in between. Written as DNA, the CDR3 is TGCGCCAGCAGCCAAAGGGAGTCTCAAGAGACCCAGTACTTC. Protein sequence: CASSQRESQETQYF.

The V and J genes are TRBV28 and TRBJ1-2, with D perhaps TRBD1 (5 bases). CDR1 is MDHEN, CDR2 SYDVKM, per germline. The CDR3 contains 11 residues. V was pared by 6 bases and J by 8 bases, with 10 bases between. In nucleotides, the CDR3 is TGTGCCAGCAGAACCAGGGTAGGCTACACCTTC. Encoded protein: CASRTRVGYTF.

The DNA for the CDR3 is TGTGCCAGCAGCCAAGATGCTCGGTCCTTTGGAAAACTGTTTTTT. This gives the protein CASSQDARSFGKLFF. The chain employs TRBV4-2 and TRBJ1-4; D call uncertain. Germline V gene sequence: CDR1 LGHNA, CDR2 YNFKEQ. Trimming took 0 bases from V and 10 from J, leaving 15 bases between them. The CDR3 contains 15 residues.